The T cell receptor beta chain under discussion was sequenced for a study of blood T cell repertoires in COVID-19. Losses at the gene ends were 1 base for V and 14 bases for J; bases not matched to a gene: 18. The germline V gene encodes CDR1 SGDLS and CDR2 YYNGEE. The CDR3 runs 17 residues. This clone came up once. Two negative PCRs, clearance, or symptom resolution had been documented for recovered Cohort 3 donors. Original processing notes: The authors estimated nucleated cell counts from reference gene primer amplification. TCRdb keeps only in-frame clones here, not all; method: immunoSEQ multiplex PCR. V, J and clone size reflect that table, while D and trimming were determined from the DNA. Seen here are roughly 340,000 clones, roughly nine tenths observed once, and the top ten hold less than 1.2%.

The rearrangement links TRBV9 to TRBJ2-3, with 11 bases fitting TRBD2. The receptor was isolated from a man between 18 and 35 years old who had recovered from COVID-19. Sequencing input: PBMCs or T cells enriched from blood (not recorded which). CDR3 DNA sequence: TGTGCCAGCAGCGTAAATCCGGGACTAGCGGATTGGGGGTCGGGGTATTTT. Its protein is CASSVNPGLADWGSGYF. The whole variable domain, remainder taken from reference TRBV9 and TRBJ2-3, is DSGVTQTPKHLITATGQRVTLRCSPRSGDLSVYWYQQSLDQGLQFLIQYYNGEERAKGNILERFSAQQFPDLHSELNLSSLELGDSALYFCASSVNPGLADWGSGYFGPGTRLTVL.